Below are 6 T cell receptor beta chains sequenced from a single sample in a study of T cell changes during pregnancy in multiple sclerosis (dated by TCRdb to between 2019 and 2020). Library preparation used the immunoSEQ multiplex PCR assay. The clones in this table, taken by TCRdb from immuneACCESS, are in-frame only. Not every clone is retained; where verified, under half of the shortfall comes from an unresolved V gene, and the cause of the rest is unknown. The sample profile shows 35,000 or so clones; approximately 89% of them were found once. The leading ten clones occupy 0.65% to 0.95% of the sample. Sequenced material: CD4+ T cells from peripheral blood mononuclear cells, taken after pregnancy. Receptors were obtained from a female donor in good health, enrolled as a control in a pregnancy study.

This clone has only a few counts. The rearrangement uses TRBV9 and TRBJ1-6, with TRBD1 identical over 7 bases. This CDR3 has 14 amino acids. V was pared by 4 bases and J by 8 bases, with 6 bases of the junction left unmatched. Germline V gene sequence: CDR1 SGDLS, CDR2 YYNGEE. The CDR3, as DNA: TGTGCCAGCAGCCCGCGACAGGGAGATTCACCCCTCCACTTT. Translated: CASSPRQGDSPLHF. The variable domain in full, with the rest retrieved from reference TRBV9 and TRBJ1-6, is DSGVTQTPKHLITATGQRVTLRCSPRSGDLSVYWYQQSLDQGLQFLIQYYNGEERAKGNILERFSAQQFPDLHSELNLSSLELGDSALYFCASSPRQGDSPLHFGNGTRLTVT.

The chain is built from TRBV5-1 and TRBJ2-5; 7 bases fit TRBD1. Germline CDR1 SGHRS, CDR2 YFSETQ. With 0 bases clipped from V and 5 bases from J, the junction kept 7 bases outside the gene matches. The CDR3 has 15 residues. The CDR3 region has the DNA TGCGCCAGCAGCTTGGACGGACCCAGGGGGGAGACCCAGTACTTC. This gives the protein CASSLDGPRGETQYF.

The rearrangement joins TRBV29-1 to TRBJ1-1; TRBD1 matches 10 bases. The ends lost 2 bases at V and 1 base at J; junction bases unmatched: 10. Germline CDR1 and CDR2: SQVTM and ANQGSEA. CDR3 length: 17 residues. This chain's CDR3 is CSVERGQGVMGNTEAFF. The DNA for the CDR3 is TGCAGCGTTGAACGAGGACAGGGGGTCATGGGGAACACTGAAGCTTTCTTT.

The CDR3, as DNA: TGTGCCAGCAAACAGGGGGATCTGAACACTGAAGCTTTCTTT. Amino acid sequence: CASKQGDLNTEAFF. The V call is TRBV27, the J call TRBJ1-1; 8 bases are shared with TRBD1. The CDR3 spans 14 residues. The ends lost 7 bases at V and 0 bases at J; junction bases unmatched: 4. CDR1 is MNHEY, CDR2 SMNVEV, per germline (reference sequence).

The chain combines TRBV27 with TRBJ2-3, with 10 positions matching TRBD2. Unmatched junction bases numbered 9, after V lost 3 bases and J lost 0 bases. The V gene's germline CDR1 is MNHEY and CDR2 SMNVEV (reference sequence). The CDR3 is 18 residues long. CDR3 sequence (DNA): TGTGCCAGCAGTTTCCAGCGAAAGACTAGCGGGAGCACAGATACGCAGTATTTT. Translation gives CASSFQRKTSGSTDTQYF.

J is TRBJ1-1 and V is TRBV30; TRBD1 matches 7 bases. The V and J ends lost 0 bases and 4 bases, in that order; junction bases with no gene match: 14. Germline CDR1 reads GTSNPN; CDR2 reads SVGIG (reference sequence). The CDR3 has 17 amino acids. CDR3 in DNA: TGTGCCTGGAGTGTACGAGGGACAGATTTGATTGGCACTGAAGCTTTCTTT. As protein: CAWSVRGTDLIGTEAFF.